A single sample gave rise to the 13 T cell receptor beta chains below, sequenced in a study of T cell responses to AZD1222 COVID-19 vaccine. Libraries were prepared by immunoSEQ multiplex PCR; TCRdb keeps only in-frame clonotypes and omits some of them. This table holds about 120,000 clones, 70% to 90% found once. The sequenced sample was peripheral blood, obtained on day 0 of AZD1222 vaccination. The receptor source for this set is an adult in good health.

The chain recombines TRBV24-1 with TRBJ1-2; weak D call: TRBD1 (5 bases). Germline CDR1 and CDR2: KGHDR and SFDVKD. The V end lost 4 bases, the J end lost 2 bases, and 10 bases lay between the germline ends. The CDR3 contains 14 residues. As DNA, the CDR3 is TGTGCCACCAGTGACCCGGGACTGAACTATGGCTACACCTTC. It codes for CATSDPGLNYGYTF.

The J gene is TRBJ2-3, the V gene TRBV7-3; 8 positions agree with TRBD1. This CDR3 contains 15 residues. Trimming removed 6 bases from V and 4 bases from J; junction bases left unmatched: 9. The germline gives CDR1 SGHTA, CDR2 FQGTGA. The CDR3 loop reads CASSYLPGQADTQYF. The CDR3 nucleotides are TGTGCCAGCAGTTACCTCCCGGGACAGGCAGATACGCAGTATTTT.

This rearrangement joins TRBV24-1 to TRBJ2-2; TRBD2 matches 10 bases. Germline trimming cut 1 base from V and 7 bases from J; bases unmatched to any gene: 2. There are 15 residues in the CDR3. From germline, CDR1 is KGHDR and CDR2 SFDVKD. The CDR3 is CATSDFGTSDGELFF. The CDR3 DNA sequence: TGTGCCACCAGTGATTTCGGGACTAGCGACGGGGAGCTGTTTTTT.

This sequence joins TRBV7-8 and TRBJ2-1; D is possibly TRBD1 (6 bases). The CDR3 length is 15 residues. V lost 4 bases and J 10 bases, leaving 20 bases between the germline ends. CDR1 and CDR2 from the germline V gene are SGHVS and FQNEAQ. CDR3 protein: CASSSSNPSTGEQFF. In DNA form, the CDR3 reads TGTGCCAGCAGCTCCTCAAACCCGTCTACAGGGGAGCAGTTCTTC.

The chain combines TRBV6-2 or TRBV6-3 with TRBJ2-7, with D possibly being TRBD1 (5 bases). The CDR3 runs 11 residues. Per germline, CDR1 MNHEY and CDR2 SVGEGT. Trimming removed 2 bases from V and 6 bases from J, with 5 bases in between. The CDR3 DNA sequence: TGTGCCAGCAGTTACGGGGCCGAGCAGTACTTC. This encodes CASSYGAEQYF.

The V call is TRBV20-1, the J call TRBJ2-1, with unresolved D. CDR1 is DFQATT, CDR2 SNEGSKA, per germline (reference sequence). V dropped 3 bases and J dropped 9 bases, with 9 bases sitting between them. The CDR3 has 11 amino acids. The CDR3 nucleotides read TGCAGTGCTAGTTTTGTGTCTGAGCAGTTCTTC. Protein product: CSASFVSEQFF.

The V and J genes are TRBV3-1 (or the pseudogene TRBV3-2) and TRBJ1-2; D is unresolved. The CDR3 contains 17 residues. Germline CDR1 is LGHDT and CDR2 is YNNKEL (reference sequence). The germline V and J ends were trimmed by 6 bases and 4 bases, with 24 bases remaining between them. Here the CDR3 reads CASSPPLYKGSLYGYTF. CDR3 nucleotide sequence: TGTGCCAGCAGTCCGCCCCTCTACAAGGGTTCCCTCTATGGCTACACCTTC.

The table lists this clone with a few counts. The sample holds other DNA sequences that translate to the same CDR3. The chain is built from TRBV27 and TRBJ1-1; 7 bases map to TRBD1. CDR3 length equals 13 residues. Losses at the gene ends were 2 bases for V and 5 bases for J; bases not matched to a gene: 2. Germline V CDR1 and CDR2: MNHEY, SMNVEV (reference sequence). CDR3 region: CASSLQGGTEAFF. The CDR3 coding sequence is TGTGCCAGCAGTTTACAGGGGGGGACTGAAGCTTTCTTT.

The chain joins TRBV30 to TRBJ1-2, with D possibly matching TRBD1 (5 bases). The V end lost 2 bases, the J end lost 5 bases, and 18 bases lay between the germline ends. CDR1 is GTSNPN, CDR2 SVGIG, per germline (reference sequence). The CDR3 is 15 residues long. CDR3: CAWSLSGGEPYGYTF. CDR3 nucleotides: TGTGCCTGGAGTCTTAGTGGGGGAGAACCTTATGGCTACACCTTC.

J is TRBJ2-7 and V is TRBV4-3; D not resolved. The germline gives CDR1 LGHNA, CDR2 YSLEER. Trimming removed 3 bases at V and 3 bases at J, with 18 bases between. The CDR3 is 16 residues long. In DNA form, the CDR3 reads TGCGCCAGCAGCCAGGATAACCTAGGACGGAGCTACGAGCAGTACTTC. This sequence encodes CASSQDNLGRSYEQYF.

This sequence joins TRBV5-1 and TRBJ2-7; no reliable D call. V lost 0 bases to trimming and J lost 6 bases, with 13 bases between them. Germline-derived CDR1 and CDR2 are SGHRS and YFSETQ. The CDR3 length is 14 residues. CDR3 sequence reads: CASSLGGGALEQYF. CDR3 DNA sequence: TGCGCCAGCAGCTTGGGTGGCGGCGCCCTCGAGCAGTACTTC.

The chain couples TRBV9 to TRBJ2-5; 10 bases match TRBD2. With V trimmed by 3 bases and J by 4 bases, 15 bases remained unmatched. The CDR3 extends over 18 amino acids. The germline CDR1 and CDR2 sequences are SGDLS and YYNGEE. For the CDR3, the DNA is TGTGCCAGCAGCGCCCACCCATGGAGCGGGGGGGCCGGAGAGACCCAGTACTTC. This gives the protein CASSAHPWSGGAGETQYF. The variable domain in full, completed from reference TRBV9 and TRBJ2-5, reads DSGVTQTPKHLITATGQRVTLRCSPRSGDLSVYWYQQSLDQGLQFLIQYYNGEERAKGNILERFSAQQFPDLHSELNLSSLELGDSALYFCASSAHPWSGGAGETQYFGPGTRLLVL.

The chain joins TRBV10-3 to TRBJ2-7, with D perhaps TRBD2 (5 bases). V lost 1 base, J lost 2 bases, and 9 bases lay in between. Per germline, CDR1 ENHRY and CDR2 SYGVKD. The CDR3 consists of 14 residues. The CDR3 loop is CAISEWERPYEQYF. The CDR3 DNA sequence: TGTGCCATCAGTGAGTGGGAGAGACCCTACGAGCAGTACTTC.